This TCR beta chain emerged from a study of OX40 agonist ivuxolimab in advanced cancers. On the study more broadly: Hepatocellular carcinoma, melanoma, renal cell or head and neck cancer occurred in dose-escalation patients. Prior checkpoint blockade (anti-PD-1, anti-PD-L1 or anti-CTLA-4) was permitted; over 30% had it. Of mixed ages from roughly 23 to 85 and averaging about 56 years, the group was 65% to 85% male. General study findings and limits: At 0.1 to 3.0 mg/kg and by week 6, clonal expansion occurred in CD4+ and CD8+ blood T cells.

Some clones are missing from TCRdb's copy, which holds only in-frame ones; the method was immunoSEQ multiplex PCR. The sample contains some 100,000 clones, 92% of which appear only once. Concerning this clone itself: Its antigen remains unidentified.

Germline V gene data show CDR1 as SGHDT and CDR2 as YYEEEE. This CDR3 contains 13 residues. V lost 3 bases and J lost 12, with 18 bases in between. The clonotype comes from an adult with an advanced solid tumor such as melanoma, head and neck, liver or kidney cancer. This chain connects TRBV5-6 to TRBJ1-1, with a tentative D call TRBD1 (5 bases). The sequenced sample was CD4+ or CD8+ T cells sorted from blood, obtained in a trial of the OX40 agonist ivuxolimab. CDR3 nucleotide sequence: TGTGCCAGCAGCTCCGTGGGGGGAAGCCTAACTTTCTTT. Encoded protein: CASSSVGGSLTFF.